Listed below are T cell receptor beta chains from one sample, sequenced in a study of blood T cell repertoires in COVID-19. TCRdb keeps only in-frame clones here, not all; method: immunoSEQ multiplex PCR. This sample has about 230,000 clones, with over 75% found just once. The source material was PBMCs or T cells enriched from blood (not recorded which). These receptors all come from a woman younger than 45 who had been exposed to COVID-19. Each CDR3 is given with its conserved first and last residue. D genes are given only for firm matches. Only part of the rows carry a size: once, few, many, or a class if the clone is expanded.

d_gene,j_gene,v_gene,abundance,CDR3aa,CDR3nt
-,TRBJ1-1,TRBV7-2,-,CASSRSEVLNTEAFF,TGTGCCAGCAGCCGTTCCGAGGTTTTGAACACTGAAGCTTTCTTT
TRBD1,TRBJ1-1,TRBV5-1,once,CASSLEPGQGAQDTEAFF,TGCGCCAGCAGCTTGGAACCGGGACAGGGGGCGCAAGACACTGAAGCTTTCTTT
TRBD2,TRBJ2-3,TRBV10-3,-,CAISETSGSTDTQYF,TGTGCCATCAGTGAGACTAGCGGGAGCACAGATACGCAGTATTTT
TRBD2,TRBJ2-3,TRBV7-6,few,CASSPGLAGFTDTQYF,TGTGCCAGCAGCCCAGGACTAGCGGGGTTCACAGATACGCAGTATTTT
-,TRBJ2-7,TRBV5-1,-,CASSLTDPGAYEQYF,TGCGCCAGCAGCTTGACAGATCCGGGGGCCTACGAGCAGTACTTC
-,TRBJ2-5,TRBV14,-,CASSQVRERETQYF,TGTGCCAGCAGCCAAGTGAGGGAGCGGGAGACCCAGTACTTC
-,TRBJ1-1,TRBV18,-,CASSPREMQGWTFLNTEAFF,TGTGCCAGCTCACCAAGGGAAATGCAGGGATGGACCTTCTTGAACACTGAAGCTTTCTTT
-,TRBJ1-6,TRBV28,-,CASSPISPSGNNSPLHF,TGTGCCAGCAGTCCTATATCGCCCTCAGGGAATAATTCACCCCTCCACTTT
-,TRBJ1-1,TRBV7-9,-,CASSLRAGHLNTEAFF,TGTGCCAGCAGCTTAAGAGCAGGGCACCTTAACACTGAAGCTTTCTTT
-,TRBJ1-1,TRBV5-1,-,CASSLGTSNTEAFF,TGCGCCAGCAGCCTCGGGACATCGAACACTGAAGCTTTCTTT
-,TRBJ1-1,TRBV5-1,few,CASSLTGWDMNTEAFF,TGCGCCAGCAGCTTGACAGGGTGGGATATGAACACTGAAGCTTTCTTT
-,TRBJ2-2,TRBV9,-,CASSTLRGNWAGELFF,TGTGCCAGCAGCACCCTTCGGGGGAATTGGGCCGGGGAGCTGTTTTTT
TRBD1,TRBJ2-2,TRBV10-2,few,CAGTGGTGELFF,TGCGCCGGGACAGGGGGGACCGGGGAGCTGTTTTTT
TRBD1,TRBJ2-7,TRBV5-1,once,CASSQRQGGPYEQYF,TGCGCCAGCAGCCAGAGACAGGGGGGGCCCTACGAGCAGTACTTC
-,TRBJ1-5,TRBV19,-,CASSARLRGPSNQPQHF,TGTGCCAGTAGTGCCCGCCTCAGGGGCCCTAGCAATCAGCCCCAGCATTTT
-,TRBJ1-5,TRBV25-1,-,CASGHSQPQHF,TGTGCCAGCGGACACAGTCAGCCCCAGCATTTT
-,TRBJ2-3,TRBV19,-,CAATDSFTDTQYF,TGTGCCGCAACGGACAGCTTCACAGATACGCAGTATTTT
-,TRBJ2-5,TRBV2,-,CASSRTVQETQYF,TGTGCCAGCAGTCGGACAGTCCAAGAGACCCAGTACTTC
-,TRBJ2-5,TRBV28,few,CASRELTALQETQYF,TGTGCCAGCAGAGAGCTCACCGCCCTTCAAGAGACCCAGTACTTC
-,TRBJ1-1,TRBV19,-,CASSKIALNTEAFF,TGTGCCAGTAGTAAAATAGCGTTGAACACTGAAGCTTTCTTT
TRBD1,TRBJ1-1,TRBV19,-,CASSRGDRGVHTEAFF,TGTGCCAGTAGTCGGGGGGACAGGGGGGTTCACACTGAAGCTTTCTTT
TRBD1,TRBJ1-4,TRBV20-1,-,CSAQDRGELFF,TGCAGTGCCCAGGACAGGGGTGAACTGTTTTTT
TRBD1,TRBJ1-6,TRBV7-6,-,CASSLAYSGQASPLHF,TGTGCCAGCAGCTTAGCGTATTCGGGACAGGCTTCACCCCTCCACTTT
TRBD2,TRBJ2-5,TRBV5-4,-,CASSLAAGEGETQYF,TGTGCCAGCAGCTTGGCAGCGGGAGAAGGGGAGACCCAGTACTTC
-,TRBJ1-2,TRBV7-2,-,CASSIRQSYGYTF,TGTGCCAGCAGCATTCGACAGTCCTATGGCTACACCTTC
-,TRBJ1-6,TRBV7-2,-,CASSPRRGWSPLHF,TGTGCCAGCAGCCCCCGGCGGGGATGGTCACCCCTCCACTTT
-,TRBJ1-2,TRBV28,-,CASRPRTGANYGYTF,TGTGCCAGCAGACCTCGTACGGGTGCTAACTATGGCTACACCTTC
TRBD1,TRBJ1-4,TRBV6-5,-,CASRITGGSNEKLFF,TGTGCCAGCAGGATTACAGGGGGGTCTAATGAAAAACTGTTTTTT
-,TRBJ2-5,TRBV3-1/TRBV3-2,-,CASSPQGAGGRETQYF,TGTGCCAGCAGCCCCCAGGGGGCGGGAGGGCGAGAGACCCAGTACTTC
TRBD1,TRBJ1-1,TRBV30,-,CAWRHRGNTEAFF,TGTGCCTGGAGGCACAGGGGGAACACTGAAGCTTTCTTT
TRBD2,TRBJ2-7,TRBV7-9,once,CASLVAGSYEQYF,TGTGCCAGCTTGGTAGCGGGATCCTACGAGCAGTACTTC
-,TRBJ1-1,TRBV30,-,CAWSHQMNTEAFF,TGTGCCTGGAGTCATCAGATGAACACTGAAGCTTTCTTT
-,TRBJ1-3,TRBV11-2,-,CASSPRVGGNTIYF,TGTGCCAGCAGCCCCCGGGTCGGGGGAAACACCATATATTTT
-,TRBJ1-6,TRBV9,once,CASSVANSATPLHF,TGTGCCAGCAGCGTAGCTAACAGTGCCACACCCCTCCACTTT
TRBD1,TRBJ1-6,TRBV7-9,-,CASRDDRERNSPLHF,TGTGCCAGCAGGGATGACAGGGAGCGGAATTCACCCCTCCACTTT
-,TRBJ1-2,TRBV28,-,CASSSHKGYTF,TGTGCCAGCAGTTCCCACAAGGGCTACACCTTC
TRBD1,TRBJ2-1,TRBV28,once,CASSPDRDNEQFF,TGTGCCAGCAGCCCGGACAGGGACAATGAGCAGTTCTTC
-,TRBJ2-3,TRBV7-2,-,CASSLIAGLSTDTQYF,TGTGCCAGCAGCTTAATTGCGGGCCTTAGCACAGATACGCAGTATTTT
-,TRBJ2-3,TRBV2,-,CASSEAVLADTQYF,TGTGCCAGCAGTGAAGCGGTACTAGCAGATACGCAGTATTTT
-,TRBJ2-3,TRBV7-9,-,CASSSPARQADTQYF,TGTGCCAGCAGCTCCCCGGCCCGCCAGGCAGATACGCAGTATTTT